The rows below give T cell receptor beta chains drawn from one sample of a study of blood T cell repertoires in COVID-19. Clones were read by immunoSEQ multiplex PCR, and TCRdb kept only the in-frame ones, dropping some. The sample includes about 250,000 clones, 65% to 85% of them seen just once. The sequencing input was peripheral blood. Receptors originate from a man aged 45-65 years with active or convalescent COVID-19. CDR3s include the opening cysteine and the closing phenylalanine or tryptophan. Each record gives: clone size, J gene, D gene, V gene, CDR3 DNA, CDR3 protein. The D gene is left open where the match is weak. Only some rows state a clone size, as once, few, many or a class for expanded clones.

>-|TRBJ2-1|-|TRBV30
TGTGCCCTTCGGGGGGCGCGGGGGTATTGGGATGAGCAGTTCTTC
CALRGARGYWDEQFF
>-|TRBJ2-7|-|TRBV25-1
TGTGCCAGCAGTGAATATATATACGAGCAGTACTTC
CASSEYIYEQYF
>few|TRBJ1-5|-|TRBV6-1
TGTGCCAGCAGTGACAGGTTTAATCAGCCCCAGCATTTT
CASSDRFNQPQHF
>-|TRBJ2-7|-|TRBV2
TGTGCCAGCAGTTCTATCGACAACTACGAGCAGTACTTC
CASSSIDNYEQYF
>-|TRBJ1-2|TRBD1|TRBV9
TGTGCCAGCAGCGTAGCCGGACAGGGAGGAATCCATGGCTACACCTTC
CASSVAGQGGIHGYTF
>-|TRBJ2-2|-|TRBV11-2
TGTGCCAGCAGCTTTCGAGGCTCGAACACCGGGGAGCTGTTTTTT
CASSFRGSNTGELFF
>-|TRBJ2-7|-|TRBV3-1/TRBV3-2
TGTGCCAGCAGCCAAGTTCCGTCCGAGCAGTACTTC
CASSQVPSEQYF
>-|TRBJ2-2|TRBD2|TRBV7-9
TGTGCCAGCAGCTCGGGGACTAGCGGGGGGGCTGTCACCGGGGAGCTGTTTTTT
CASSSGTSGGAVTGELFF
>-|TRBJ2-5|TRBD2|TRBV5-1
TGCGCCAGCAGCTTCCTACTAGCGGGGGGAGGTGAGACCCAGTACTTC
CASSFLLAGGGETQYF
>-|TRBJ1-3|TRBD1|TRBV4-3
TGCGCCAGCAGCTACGGGACAGGGGGTGACACCATATATTTT
CASSYGTGGDTIYF
>few|TRBJ2-7|TRBD2|TRBV6-5
TGTGCCAGCGGAACTGCCCAGCGGGGGGACGAGCAGTACTTC
CASGTAQRGDEQYF
>-|TRBJ2-1|TRBD2|TRBV3-1/TRBV3-2
TGTGCCAGCAGCCCCAGCGGGGGGGACCCCCGGGAGCAGTTCTTC
CASSPSGGDPREQFF